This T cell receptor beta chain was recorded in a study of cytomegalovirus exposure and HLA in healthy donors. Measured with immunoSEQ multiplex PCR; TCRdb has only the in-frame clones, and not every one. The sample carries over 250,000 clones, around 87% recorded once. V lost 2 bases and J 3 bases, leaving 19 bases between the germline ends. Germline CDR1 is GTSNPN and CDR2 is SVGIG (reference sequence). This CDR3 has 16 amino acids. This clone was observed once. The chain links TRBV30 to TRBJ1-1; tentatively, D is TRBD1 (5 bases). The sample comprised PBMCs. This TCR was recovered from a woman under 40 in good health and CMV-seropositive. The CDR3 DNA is TGTGCCTGGAGTAAGTTTTCGCAGGGACCCCACACTGAAGCTTTCTTT. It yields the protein CAWSKFSQGPHTEAFF.